This TCR beta chain was sequenced during a study of blood T cell repertoires in COVID-19. Whole-study context: Acute and convalescent COVID-19 specimens originated in the United States, Italy and Spain. Sample material is recorded as cDNA or gDNA derived from T cells, B-cell-depleted T cells, or PBMCs.

The CDR3 consists of 19 residues. Trimming at V came to 2 bases and at J to 3 bases, leaving 12 bases not matched to a gene. Germline-derived CDR1 and CDR2 are LNHNV and YYDKDF (reference sequence). As handled by the study authors: It was from reference gene primer amplification that nucleated cell counts were estimated. The repertoire was sequenced with immunoSEQ multiplex PCR; TCRdb's copy has only in-frame clones and lacks some. The V and J calls and the clone size are those of that table, but D and trimming were determined from the DNA. The sample lists some 93,000 clones, roughly 86% occurring once. This clone was observed a few times.

The chain employs TRBV15 and TRBJ2-2, with TRBD2 matching 10 bases. This sequence originates from a man in his forties or fifties with acute or convalescent COVID-19. The sample taken for sequencing was peripheral blood. In DNA, the CDR3 is TGTGCCACCAGCAGACCCCTCGGTCTAGCGGGAGCCCACACCGGGGAGCTGTTTTTT. The encoded protein is CATSRPLGLAGAHTGELFF. Using reference TRBV15 and TRBJ2-2 for the parts outside the CDR3, the full variable domain is DAMVIQNPRYQVTQFGKPVTLSCSQTLNHNVMYWYQQKSSQAPKLLFHYYDKDFNNEADTPDNFQSRRPNTSFCFLDIRSPGLGDTAMYLCATSRPLGLAGAHTGELFFGEGSRLTVL.